These 3 T cell receptor beta chains share one sample of origin, sequenced in a study of cytomegalovirus exposure and HLA in healthy donors. Vbeta (60) and Jbeta (13) primers were used in the PCR. The method was immunoSEQ multiplex PCR; TCRdb's version includes in-frame clones alone and lacks a portion of them. The repertoire holds about 60,000 clones, around four fifths seen once, with 4% to 5.5% in the top ten. Specimen: PBMCs. The receptor set was obtained from a woman aged 30 to 39 in good health and CMV-seronegative.

The table lists this clone with a few counts. This chain links TRBV6-1 with TRBJ2-5, with D unclear. V was cut by 1 base and J by 5 bases, with 17 bases left in between. The CDR3 runs to 16 residues. Germline V gives CDR1 MNHNS, CDR2 SASEGT. For the CDR3, the DNA is TGTGCCAGCAGTGAAGGCGACTGGTTGAGCAGCGAGACCCAGTACTTC. Translated: CASSEGDWLSSETQYF.

The chain joins TRBV7-9 to TRBJ2-5; TRBD2 matches at 10 bases. The CDR3 contains 16 residues. V trimming: 3 bases; J trimming: 4 bases; junction bases outside the gene matches: 8. Looked up from germline, CDR1 is SEHNR and CDR2 is FQNEAQ (reference sequence). The chain's CDR3 is CASSFSGGAVGETQYF. Here the CDR3 DNA reads TGTGCCAGCAGCTTCAGCGGGGGGGCCGTCGGAGAGACCCAGTACTTC.

The rearrangement links TRBV2 to TRBJ1-1, with D uncertain. This CDR3 has 14 residues. The V and J ends lost 2 bases and 4 bases respectively, with 11 bases between them. The germline gives CDR1 SNHLY, CDR2 FYNNEI. The CDR3 coding sequence is TGTGCCAGCAGTGAAATTGGAGGGAGCACTGAAGCTTTCTTT. It specifies CASSEIGGSTEAFF.